The clone carrying this T cell receptor beta chain was recorded a few times. What it recognizes is unknown. The entry originates in a study of beta chain features in type 1 diabetes. Deletions cut 9 bases from V and 6 bases from J, with 20 bases between. Looked up from germline, CDR1 is SGHRS and CDR2 is YFSETQ. This CDR3 has 14 residues. Sorting produced populations that all topped 95% purity. The entirety of the isolated RNA underwent reverse transcription, so expressed TCRB transcripts were sequenced. The repertoire was sequenced with immunoSEQ multiplex PCR; TCRdb's copy has only in-frame clones and lacks some. The sample shows about 250,000 clones, around 14% of them seen only once. Whole-study findings and limits: Insertion counts at VDJ junctions were lower in type 1 diabetes patients, who also showed more deletions there.

The chain joins TRBV5-1 to TRBJ2-3, with D perhaps TRBD2 (6 bases). Material: naive CD4+ T cells from blood. This clonotype was obtained from a woman aged 40 to 50 in good health. In DNA form, the CDR3 reads TGCGCCACTTCTCAACTAGGGGAGGTGGATACGCAGTATTTT. Its translation: CATSQLGEVDTQYF.